This note documents a single TCR beta chain sequence. Its antigen is as yet unknown. The data originate from a study of OX40 agonist ivuxolimab in advanced cancers. Study at large: Patients were treated with intravenous ivuxolimab, dosed at 0.01 to 10 mg/kg and infused every 2 weeks. Each dose-escalation patient presented with hepatocellular carcinoma, melanoma, renal cell or head and neck cancer. Mean age around 60 years, range 23 to 79; about 81% male. Notes on the study in general: Among the nonresponders, some also had low normalized T-cell clonal expansion.

The CDR3 runs 15 residues. Trimming at V came to 1 base and at J to 5 bases, leaving 5 bases not matched to a gene. The germline V gene has CDR1 SEHNR and CDR2 FQNEAQ (reference sequence). Produced via immunoSEQ multiplex PCR; TCRdb's table is partial and in-frame only. The sample has about 73,000 clones, more than 85% seen once. The source of this sequence is an adult with an advanced solid tumor such as melanoma, head and neck, liver or kidney cancer. This rearrangement joins TRBV7-9 to TRBJ1-1, with TRBD1 identical over 9 bases. The source material was CD4+ or CD8+ T cells sorted from blood, sampled in a trial of the OX40 agonist ivuxolimab. The CDR3 DNA reads TGTGCCAGCAGCTTAGGGACAGGGGAGAGGACTGAAGCTTTCTTT. Encoded protein: CASSLGTGERTEAFF.